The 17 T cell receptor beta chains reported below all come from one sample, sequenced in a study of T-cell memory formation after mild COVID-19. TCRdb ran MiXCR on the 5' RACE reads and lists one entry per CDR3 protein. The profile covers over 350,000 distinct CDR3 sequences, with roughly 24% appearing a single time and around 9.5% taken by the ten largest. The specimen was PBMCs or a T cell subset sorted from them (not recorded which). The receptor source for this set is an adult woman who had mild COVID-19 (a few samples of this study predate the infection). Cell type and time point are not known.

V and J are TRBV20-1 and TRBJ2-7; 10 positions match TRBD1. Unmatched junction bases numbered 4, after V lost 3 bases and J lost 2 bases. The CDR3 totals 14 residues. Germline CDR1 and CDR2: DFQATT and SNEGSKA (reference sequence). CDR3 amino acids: CSARAGQGTYEQYF. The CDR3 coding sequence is TGCAGTGCTAGGGCGGGACAGGGGACCTACGAGCAGTACTTC.

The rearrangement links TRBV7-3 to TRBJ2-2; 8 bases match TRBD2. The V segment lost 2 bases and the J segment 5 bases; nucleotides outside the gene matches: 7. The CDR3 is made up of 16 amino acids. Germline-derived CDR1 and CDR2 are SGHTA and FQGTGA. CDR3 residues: CASSLSGGANTGELFF. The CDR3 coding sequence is TGTGCCAGCAGCTTATCCGGGGGGGCCAATACCGGGGAGCTGTTTTTT.

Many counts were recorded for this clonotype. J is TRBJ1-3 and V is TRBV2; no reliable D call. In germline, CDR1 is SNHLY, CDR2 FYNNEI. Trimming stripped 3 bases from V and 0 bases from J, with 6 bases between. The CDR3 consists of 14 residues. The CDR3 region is CASSDQNSGNTIYF. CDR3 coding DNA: TGTGCCAGCAGTGATCAGAACTCTGGAAACACCATATATTTT.

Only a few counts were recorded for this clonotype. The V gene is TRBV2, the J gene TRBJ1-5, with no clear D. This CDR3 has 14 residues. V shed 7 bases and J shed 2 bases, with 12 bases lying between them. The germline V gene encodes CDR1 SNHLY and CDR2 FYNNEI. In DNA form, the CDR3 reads TGTGCCAGCAACGGCCTACAACGCAATCAGCCCCAGCATTTT. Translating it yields CASNGLQRNQPQHF.

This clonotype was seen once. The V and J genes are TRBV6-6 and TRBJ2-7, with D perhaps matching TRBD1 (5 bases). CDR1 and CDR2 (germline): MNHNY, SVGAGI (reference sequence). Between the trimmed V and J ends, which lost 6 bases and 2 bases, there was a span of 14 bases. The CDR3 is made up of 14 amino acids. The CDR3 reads CASSLGQNTYEQYF. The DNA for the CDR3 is TGTGCCAGCAGCCTCGGACAAAATACCTACGAGCAGTACTTC.

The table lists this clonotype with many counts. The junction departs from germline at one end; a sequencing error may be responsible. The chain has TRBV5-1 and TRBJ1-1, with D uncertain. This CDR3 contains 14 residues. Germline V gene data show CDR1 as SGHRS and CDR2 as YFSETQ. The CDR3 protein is CASSLATGNTEAFF. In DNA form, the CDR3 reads TGTGCCAGCAGCTTGGCGACGGGGAACACTGAAGCTTTCTTT. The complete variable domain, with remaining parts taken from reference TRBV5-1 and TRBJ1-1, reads KAGVTQTPRYLIKTRGQQVTLSCSPISGHRSVSWYQQTPGQGLQFLFEYFSETQRNKGNFPGRFSGRQFSNSRSEMNVSTLELGDSALYLCASSLATGNTEAFFGQGTRLTVV.

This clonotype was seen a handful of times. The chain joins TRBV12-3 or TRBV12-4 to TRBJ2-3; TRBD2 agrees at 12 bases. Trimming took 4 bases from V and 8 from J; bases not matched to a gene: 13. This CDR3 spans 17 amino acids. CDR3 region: CASSSLPGLAGPGTQYF. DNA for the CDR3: TGTGCCAGCAGTTCCCTCCCCGGACTAGCGGGGCCAGGTACGCAGTATTTT.

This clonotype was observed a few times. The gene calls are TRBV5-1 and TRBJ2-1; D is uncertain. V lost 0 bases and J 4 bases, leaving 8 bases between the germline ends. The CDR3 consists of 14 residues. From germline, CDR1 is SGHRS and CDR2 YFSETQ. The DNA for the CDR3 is TGCGCCAGCAGCTTGGCCCTTAGGTACAATGAGCAGTTCTTC. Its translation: CASSLALRYNEQFF. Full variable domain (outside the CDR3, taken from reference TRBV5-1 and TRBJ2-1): KAGVTQTPRYLIKTRGQQVTLSCSPISGHRSVSWYQQTPGQGLQFLFEYFSETQRNKGNFPGRFSGRQFSNSRSEMNVSTLELGDSALYLCASSLALRYNEQFFGPGTRLTVL.

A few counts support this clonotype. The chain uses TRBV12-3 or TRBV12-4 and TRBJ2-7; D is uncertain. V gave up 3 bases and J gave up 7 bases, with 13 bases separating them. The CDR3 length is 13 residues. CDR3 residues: CASSFDGRREQYF. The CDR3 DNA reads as TGTGCCAGCAGTTTCGACGGACGTAGGGAGCAGTACTTC.

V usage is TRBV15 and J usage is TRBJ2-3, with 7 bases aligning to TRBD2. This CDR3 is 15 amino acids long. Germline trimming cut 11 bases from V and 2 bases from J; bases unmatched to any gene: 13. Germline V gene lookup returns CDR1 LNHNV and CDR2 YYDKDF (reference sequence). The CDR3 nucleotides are TGTGCCTCCGGGCGGGGGAACATGCTCACAGATACGCAGTATTTT. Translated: CASGRGNMLTDTQYF.

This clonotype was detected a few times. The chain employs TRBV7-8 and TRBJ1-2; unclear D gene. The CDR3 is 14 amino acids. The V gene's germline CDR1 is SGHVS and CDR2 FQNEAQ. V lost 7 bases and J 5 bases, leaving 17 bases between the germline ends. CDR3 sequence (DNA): TGTGCCAGCACCACTAGAGCAGAGCCGTATGGCTACACCTTC. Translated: CASTTRAEPYGYTF.

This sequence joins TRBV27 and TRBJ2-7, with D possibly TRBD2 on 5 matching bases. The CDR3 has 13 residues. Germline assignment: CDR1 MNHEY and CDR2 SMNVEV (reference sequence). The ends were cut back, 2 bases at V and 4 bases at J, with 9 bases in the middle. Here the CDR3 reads CASSLATTYEQYF. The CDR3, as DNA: TGTGCCAGCAGTTTAGCGACTACTTACGAGCAGTACTTC.

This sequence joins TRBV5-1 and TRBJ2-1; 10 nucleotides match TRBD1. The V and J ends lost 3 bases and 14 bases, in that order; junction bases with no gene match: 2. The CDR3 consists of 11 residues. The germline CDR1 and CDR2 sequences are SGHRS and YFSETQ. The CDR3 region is CASSSGQGKFF. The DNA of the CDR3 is TGCGCCAGCAGCTCGGGACAGGGGAAGTTCTTC. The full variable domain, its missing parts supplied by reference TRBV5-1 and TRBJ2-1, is KAGVTQTPRYLIKTRGQQVTLSCSPISGHRSVSWYQQTPGQGLQFLFEYFSETQRNKGNFPGRFSGRQFSNSRSEMNVSTLELGDSALYLCASSSGQGKFFGPGTRLTVL.

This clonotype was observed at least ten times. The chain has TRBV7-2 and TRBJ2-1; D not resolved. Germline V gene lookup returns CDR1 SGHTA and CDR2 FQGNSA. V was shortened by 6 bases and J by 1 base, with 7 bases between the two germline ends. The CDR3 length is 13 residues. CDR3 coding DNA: TGTGCCAGCAGACCTGGGTCCTACAATGAGCAGTTCTTC. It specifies CASRPGSYNEQFF.

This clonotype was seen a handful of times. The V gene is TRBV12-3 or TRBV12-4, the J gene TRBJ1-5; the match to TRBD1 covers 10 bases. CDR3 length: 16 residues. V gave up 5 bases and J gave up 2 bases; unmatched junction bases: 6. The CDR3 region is CASSSGDRGGNQPQHF. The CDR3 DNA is TGTGCCAGCAGTAGCGGGGACAGGGGCGGCAATCAGCCCCAGCATTTT.

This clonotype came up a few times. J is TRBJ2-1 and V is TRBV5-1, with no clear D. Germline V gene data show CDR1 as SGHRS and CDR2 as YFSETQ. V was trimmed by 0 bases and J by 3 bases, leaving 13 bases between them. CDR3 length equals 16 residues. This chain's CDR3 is CASSLGLYGDYNEQFF. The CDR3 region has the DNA TGCGCCAGCAGCTTGGGATTATATGGAGACTACAATGAGCAGTTCTTC.

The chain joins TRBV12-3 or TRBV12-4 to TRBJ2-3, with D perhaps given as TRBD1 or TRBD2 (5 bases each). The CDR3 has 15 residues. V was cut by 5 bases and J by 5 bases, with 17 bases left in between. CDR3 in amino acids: CASSPSGTPLDTQYF. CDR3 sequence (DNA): TGTGCCAGCAGTCCATCCGGGACCCCATTAGATACGCAGTATTTT.